This record looks at one T cell receptor beta chain sequence and its context. What it recognizes is unknown. The data stem from a study of blood T cells in healthy people across ages. Study-wide results and caveats: It was the long-lived donors that had more naive CD4+ cells and higher diversity than aged donors.

Primed by a sample-barcoded 5' primer and a J-beta primer mix, a second PCR proceeded for roughly 7 to 11 cycles. TCRdb fed the 5' RACE reads into MiXCR, producing one record per CDR3 protein. The data contain 910,000 or so distinct CDR3 sequences, 51% of them singletons. Per germline, CDR1 LGHDT and CDR2 YNNKEL (reference sequence). Trimming removed 4 bases at V and 8 bases at J, with 17 bases between. The CDR3 has 14 amino acids. Ten milliliters of peripheral blood were drawn from each donor into EDTA-treated tubes. Sequencing used blood. This sequence was found in a woman in her fifties or sixties in good health. The J gene is TRBJ1-2, the V gene TRBV3-1; perhaps TRBD1 as D (6 bases). CDR3 sequence: CASSLAAGARGYTF. The CDR3 DNA reads TGTGCCAGCAGCCTCGCAGCAGGGGCACGGGGCTACACCTTC.